The 27 T cell receptor beta chains below were found in one sample sequenced in a study of vaccination and CD4 T cells after COVID-19. Treatment indicated: roughly 10-day PBMC culture with coronavirus spike peptide pools or control peptides (ViraFEST assay). Antigens of these TCRs are unknown. The assay that was used to sequence DNA from cultured CD4+ T cells was the Oncomine TCR Beta short-read assay. TCRdb ran MiXCR on the PCR reads and lists one entry per CDR3 protein. The table lists about 14,000 distinct CDR3 sequences, less than 30% of them singletons. The sample comprised cultured CD4+ T cells from blood. These receptors originate from a human donor with COVID-19.

This clonotype appeared once. The V call is TRBV7-3, the J call TRBJ2-1; D is unclear. Trimming removed 2 bases at V and 0 bases at J, with 11 bases between. The length of the CDR3 is 16 residues. Germline CDR1 reads SGHTA; CDR2 reads FQGTGA. The CDR3 DNA reads as TGTGCCAGCAGCTTATTCCCGACCCCCTCCTACAATGAGCAGTTCTTC. It translates to CASSLFPTPSYNEQFF.

The CDR3 sequence: CASSLLFRATVSGANVLTF. The CDR3 DNA reads as TGTGCCAGCAGCTTACTATTTCGGGCAACTGTATCTGGGGCCAACGTCCTGACTTTC. This rearrangement joins TRBV11-3 to TRBJ2-6; D remains unclear. Germline V gene sequence: CDR1 SGHNT, CDR2 YENEEA. V was clipped by 2 bases and J by 1 base, with 18 bases between them. This CDR3 contains 19 residues.

This clonotype occurred a few times. In DNA form, the CDR3 reads TGTGCCAGCAGTGAAGCTAGCGGGGGGGTAGATACGCAGTATTTT. Translated: CASSEASGGVDTQYF. J is TRBJ2-3 and V is TRBV2, with 11 bases that match TRBD2. The ends lost 0 bases at V and 5 bases at J; junction bases unmatched: 1. CDR1 is SNHLY, CDR2 FYNNEI, per germline. The CDR3 loop spans 15 amino acids.

This clonotype has just a few counts. V usage is TRBV5-1 and J usage is TRBJ2-2; maybe TRBD2 (6 bases). V was cut by 7 bases and J by 2 bases, with 12 bases left in between. This CDR3 region has 14 residues. CDR1 SGHRS and CDR2 YFSETQ come from the germline V gene. This CDR3 reads CASLGTLNTGELFF. CDR3 coding DNA: TGCGCCAGCTTGGGGACTTTAAACACCGGGGAGCTGTTTTTT.

This clonotype was counted a single time. V is TRBV5-4 and J is TRBJ1-3; no clear D. This CDR3 contains 14 residues. V gave up 3 bases and J gave up 7 bases, with 14 bases separating them. The V gene's germline CDR1 is SGHNT and CDR2 YYREEE (reference sequence). The CDR3 spells CASSSAGRGNTIYF. In DNA, the CDR3 is TGTGCCAGCAGCTCCGCGGGTAGAGGGAACACCATATATTTT. The whole variable domain, remainder taken from reference TRBV5-4 and TRBJ1-3, is ETGVTQSPTHLIKTRGQQVTLRCSSQSGHNTVSWYQQALGQGPQFIFQYYREEENGRGNFPPRFSGLQFPNYSSELNVNALELDDSALYLCASSSAGRGNTIYFGEGSWLTVV.

This chain links TRBV12-3 or TRBV12-4 with TRBJ1-4; D gene ambiguous. The CDR3 runs to 13 residues. Between the trimmed V and J ends, which lost 3 bases and 6 bases, there was a span of 8 bases. The CDR3 loop reads CASSFGGYEKLFF. As DNA, the CDR3 is TGTGCCAGCAGTTTCGGCGGGTATGAAAAACTGTTTTTT.

The rearrangement uses TRBV6-5 and TRBJ1-6, with D unclear. The germline V gene encodes CDR1 MNHEY and CDR2 SVGAGI. The germline V and J ends were trimmed by 0 bases and 5 bases, with 14 bases remaining between them. This CDR3 region has 17 residues. The CDR3 sequence: CASSYSRGKSNNSPLHF. The DNA for the CDR3 is TGTGCCAGCAGTTACTCGAGAGGGAAGTCAAATAATTCACCCCTCCACTTT.

For this clonotype: An end of the junction does not agree with germline; a read error may underlie this. The chain combines TRBV20-1 with TRBJ2-1; 8 bases map to TRBD1. This CDR3 comprises 15 residues. From germline, CDR1 is DFQATT and CDR2 SNEGSKA (reference sequence). The CDR3 DNA follows: TGCAGTGCTAGAGAGGGCGGGACAGGACGCAATGAGCAGTCCTTC. The encoded protein is CSAREGGTGRNEQSF.

The chain links TRBV19 to TRBJ1-1; D gene uncertain. The germline V gene has CDR1 LNHDA and CDR2 SQIVND (reference sequence). Trimming took off 7 bases at V and 0 bases at J, with 15 bases between the two ends. The CDR3 covers 15 residues. The DNA for the CDR3 is TGTGCCAGTAACCCGGGCCTGCTAATGAACACTGAAGCTTTCTTT. This translates into CASNPGLLMNTEAFF.

The chain joins TRBV12-3 or TRBV12-4 to TRBJ2-3, with D possibly matching TRBD2 (6 bases). The V end lost 8 bases, the J end lost 4 bases, and 10 bases lay between the germline ends. CDR3 size: 12 residues. This CDR3 reads CASSVAADTQYF. CDR3 sequence (DNA): TGTGCCAGCTCGGTAGCGGCAGATACGCAGTATTTT.

This sequence joins TRBV23-1 and TRBJ1-2; D call uncertain. TRBV23-1 is placed among ORFs of uncertain function. This CDR3 is 13 amino acids long. The V gene lost 4 bases and the J gene lost 2 bases, with 8 bases spanning the gap. The CDR3 bases are TGCGCCAGCAGTCGGTACCGAAACTATGGCTACACCTTC. This translates into CASSRYRNYGYTF.

This clonotype was found a few times. The chain links TRBV4-3 to TRBJ2-5; TRBD1 or TRBD2 may be the D gene (5 bases each). Trimming stripped 0 bases from V and 1 base from J, with 9 bases between. The germline V gene encodes CDR1 LGHNA and CDR2 YSLEER. This CDR3 has 15 amino acids. The CDR3 sequence: CASSQDGGLQETQYF. CDR3 sequence (DNA): TGCGCCAGCAGCCAAGATGGGGGTCTCCAAGAGACCCAGTACTTC.

The chain combines TRBV2 with TRBJ2-5, with 14 nucleotides matching TRBD2. In germline, CDR1 is SNHLY, CDR2 FYNNEI. V was clipped by 6 bases and J by 2 bases; unmatched bases: 5. The CDR3 sequence is 16 residues long. This chain's CDR3 is CASRVGLAGGQETQYF. CDR3 sequence (DNA): TGTGCCAGCAGGGTTGGACTAGCGGGGGGACAAGAGACCCAGTACTTC.

The genes are TRBV7-2 and TRBJ1-1; 9 bases fit TRBD1. This CDR3 spans 18 amino acids. The V segment lost 5 bases and the J segment 0 bases; nucleotides outside the gene matches: 13. CDR1 is SGHTA, CDR2 FQGNSA, per germline. CDR3 bases: TGTGCCAGCAGCCTTAGATCGGGGACAGGGAGACTGAACACTGAAGCTTTCTTT. Translated: CASSLRSGTGRLNTEAFF.

This clonotype appeared a few times. This rearrangement joins TRBV6-2 or TRBV6-3 to TRBJ2-4; 15 bases line up with TRBD2. The CDR3 length is 20 residues. Germline CDR1 is MNHEY and CDR2 is SVGEGT. Trimming cost V 8 bases and J 5 bases; bases outside gene matches: 19. CDR3: CASSSSLGTSGGWLQNIQYF. In DNA form, the CDR3 reads TGTGCCAGCTCATCCTCCCTCGGGACTAGCGGGGGGTGGCTCCAAAACATTCAGTACTTC.

The chain joins TRBV3-1 to TRBJ2-4; 7 bases are shared with TRBD1. The CDR3 runs to 16 residues. Germline CDR1 and CDR2: LGHDT and YNNKEL (reference sequence). J gave up 6 bases and V 2 bases, and 10 bases lay outside the gene matches. The CDR3 region is CASSQIQGTARNIQYF. The CDR3 DNA sequence: TGTGCCAGCAGCCAAATACAGGGGACCGCTCGAAACATTCAGTACTTC.

As concerns this clonotype: The CDR3 does not end in the conserved phenylalanine or tryptophan, so this is likely a read error. The rearrangement uses TRBV14 and TRBJ2-3; TRBD2 is a possible D gene (7 bases). The ends were cut back, 0 bases at V and 5 bases at J, with 15 bases in the middle. The CDR3 totals 16 residues. Germline loops: CDR1 SGHDN, CDR2 FVKESK. The CDR3 bases are TGTGCCAGCAGCCAAGATTCTGCGGGGGCCAAAGATACGCAGTATTCT. Amino acids: CASSQDSAGAKDTQYS.

The rearrangement links TRBV27 to TRBJ2-5; D is unresolved. The CDR3 is 12 residues long. Germline V gene data show CDR1 as MNHEY and CDR2 as SMNVEV (reference sequence). V shed 8 bases and J shed 5 bases, with 12 bases lying between them. The CDR3: CASGWVVETQYF. CDR3 nucleotide sequence: TGTGCCAGCGGTTGGGTCGTGGAGACCCAGTACTTC.

The V gene is TRBV24-1, the J gene TRBJ1-1, with TRBD1 as a possible D gene (5 bases). Trimming pared 2 bases from V and 7 bases from J, leaving 10 bases between. This CDR3 spans 13 amino acids. Germline assignment: CDR1 KGHDR and CDR2 SFDVKD. The CDR3 region is CATSDWDGVEAFF. CDR3 bases: TGTGCCACCAGTGATTGGGACGGGGTTGAAGCTTTCTTT.

This clonotype showed up just a few times. J is TRBJ1-5 and V is TRBV6-1; maybe TRBD1 (5 bases). V shed 3 bases and J shed 7 bases, with 10 bases lying between them. This CDR3 is built from 13 residues. Germline CDR1 and CDR2: MNHNS and SASEGT. The CDR3 bases are TGTGCCAGCAGTGAGGACCGGGGGCAGCCCCAGCATTTT. Translation: CASSEDRGQPQHF.

This rearrangement joins TRBV7-2 to TRBJ2-3; 12 bases are a match to TRBD2. Losses at the gene ends were 2 bases for V and 5 bases for J; bases not matched to a gene: 5. CDR3 length: 16 residues. Germline V gives CDR1 SGHTA, CDR2 FQGNSA. CDR3 sequence: CASSLWSSGGGDTQYF. CDR3 sequence (DNA): TGTGCCAGCAGCTTATGGTCTAGCGGGGGGGGAGATACGCAGTATTTT.

The rearrangement uses TRBV4-3 and TRBJ1-3; D remains ambiguous. This CDR3 region has 15 residues. Germline V gene sequence: CDR1 LGHNA, CDR2 YSLEER. Trimming took 3 bases from V and 0 from J, leaving 9 bases between them. In nucleotides, the CDR3 is TGCGCCAGCAGCCAGTCAGCCCACTCTGGAAACACCATATATTTT. Amino acids: CASSQSAHSGNTIYF.

This chain joins TRBV19 and TRBJ1-2, with D possibly TRBD1 on 6 matching bases. V dropped 5 bases and J dropped 0 bases, with 16 bases sitting between them. Germline loops: CDR1 LNHDA, CDR2 SQIVND (reference sequence). CDR3 length equals 16 residues. The DNA of the CDR3 is TGTGCCAGTAGTTTGGCAGGGGTTGGTTCTAACTATGGCTACACCTTC. It specifies CASSLAGVGSNYGYTF.

This chain uses TRBV19 with TRBJ1-6, with D tentatively TRBD1 (5 bases). CDR1 is LNHDA, CDR2 SQIVND, per germline (reference sequence). CDR3 length equals 14 residues. Between the trimmed V and J ends, which lost 7 bases and 5 bases, there was a span of 12 bases. CDR3 sequence reads: CASTRDVDNSPLHF. The DNA for the CDR3 is TGTGCCAGTACACGGGACGTTGATAATTCACCCCTCCACTTT.

This clonotype has just a few counts. The V gene is TRBV6-5, the J gene TRBJ1-5; D might be TRBD1 (5 bases). The ends were cut back, 4 bases at V and 4 bases at J, with 11 bases in the middle. Germline lookup yields CDR1 MNHEY and CDR2 SVGAGI. The CDR3 loop spans 14 amino acids. CDR3 amino acids: CASSFTGANQPQHF. The CDR3 nucleotides read TGTGCCAGCAGTTTTACAGGAGCAAATCAGCCCCAGCATTTT.

This clonotype showed up just once. Because the CDR3 is missing its conserved closing phenylalanine or tryptophan, this is likely a read error. The chain combines TRBV5-1 with TRBJ1-2; the D gene is possibly TRBD1 (6 bases). Germline V gene sequence: CDR1 SGHRS, CDR2 YFSETQ. Trimming removed 1 base at V and 4 bases at J, with 11 bases between. The CDR3 loop spans 14 amino acids. CDR3 amino acids: CASSLSGGTYGYTS. CDR3 DNA: TGCGCCAGCAGCTTGTCCGGGGGCACCTATGGCTACACCTCC.

This clonotype is labeled as medium-sized (0.01 to 0.1%). This chain links TRBV20-1 with TRBJ1-6, with TRBD1 as a possible D gene (5 bases). The CDR3 spans 13 residues. V lost 7 bases to trimming and J lost 5 bases, with 12 bases between them. Germline assignment: CDR1 DFQATT and CDR2 SNEGSKA (reference sequence). Written as DNA, the CDR3 is TGCAGTGGCAGGGACTGGAATAATTCACCCCTCCACTTT. Encoded protein: CSGRDWNNSPLHF.